One and the same sample provided the 8 T cell receptor beta chains below, sequenced in a study of T cell repertoires in cytomegalovirus infection (dated by TCRdb to about 2019). TCRdb lists the instrument as Illumina HiSeq 1500. TCRdb itself trimmed the public reads at Q25 with fastp, ran MiXCR and retained productive beta chains. Identical CDR3 protein sequences are pooled into one entry, listed with their most common genes and DNA. In this sample the table shows just over 150,000 distinct CDR3 sequences, around a quarter of which occur a single time. Together, the top ten hold approximately 11% of the sample. The sequenced sample consisted of PBMCs. The receptors come from a human donor in good health (CMV status not recorded). Some clones in this sample may be carry-over from other donors' samples.

In this sample, this clonotype turned up many times. V is TRBV7-2 and J is TRBJ2-6; D unresolved. Germline lookup yields CDR1 SGHTA and CDR2 FQGNSA. The CDR3 length is 17 residues. V was cut by 5 bases and J by 0 bases, with 14 bases left in between. The CDR3 reads CASSHRPRDSGANVLTF. The CDR3 DNA sequence: TGTGCCAGCAGCCATCGACCCCGTGACTCTGGGGCCAACGTCCTGACTTTC.

The chain is built from TRBV6-5 and TRBJ2-7, with a possible D match to TRBD1 (6 bases). The CDR3 is 12 residues long. V was pared by 6 bases and J by 2 bases, with 8 bases between. Germline CDR1 reads MNHEY; CDR2 reads SVGAGI. The CDR3 DNA sequence: TGTGCCAGCAGGGACAGTGCCTACGAGCAGTACTTC. Protein sequence: CASRDSAYEQYF.

Note on this clonotype: A read error is possible here, since a much larger clone lies one base away. The missing conserved phenylalanine or tryptophan at the end of this CDR3 makes a read error likely. The V gene is TRBV7-2, the J gene TRBJ1-2, with TRBD1 matching over 8 bases. Trimming removed 5 bases from V and 7 bases from J; junction bases left unmatched: 9. The CDR3 extends over 14 amino acids. CDR1 and CDR2 from the germline V gene are SGHTA and FQGNSA. DNA of the CDR3: TGTGCCAGCAGCAACACCGGGACAGGACCTGGCTACACCTAC. Translating gives CASSNTGTGPGYTY.

In its sample, this clonotype was seen a few times. As DNA, the CDR3 is TGTGCCAGCAGCTCCTCGTCCGCCGCTGGGGACCAGTACTTC. Translating gives CASSSSSAAGDQYF. This sequence joins TRBV11-2 and TRBJ2-5, with D unresolved. The CDR3 totals 14 residues. The germline V and J ends were trimmed by 4 bases and 10 bases, with 19 bases remaining between them. Germline CDR1 SGHAT, CDR2 FQNNGV.

The chain has TRBV6-2 or TRBV6-3 and TRBJ1-1; D is unclear. This CDR3 region has 14 residues. Germline-derived CDR1 and CDR2 are MNHEY and SVGEGT. V lost 3 bases and J 1 base, leaving 9 bases between the germline ends. CDR3 protein: CASSYLKGNTEAFF. The CDR3 DNA is TGTGCCAGCAGTTATCTAAAGGGGAACACTGAAGCTTTCTTT.

This clonotype has a count of ten or more. The chain is built from TRBV7-8 and TRBJ1-5; tentatively, D is TRBD1 (5 bases). V lost 5 bases and J 1 base, leaving 15 bases between the germline ends. The CDR3 consists of 16 residues. CDR1 and CDR2 (germline): SGHVS, FQNEAQ. CDR3 in DNA: TGTGCCAGCAGCCCGGGGGTCCCCCGGAGCAATCAGCCCCAGCATTTT. Residues: CASSPGVPRSNQPQHF.

Comments on this clonotype: A read error may account for a junction end that differs from germline. J is TRBJ2-3 and V is TRBV6-2 or TRBV6-3, with 9 bases aligning to TRBD2. Germline CDR1 MNHEY, CDR2 SVGEGT. This CDR3 comprises 14 residues. The CDR3 bases are TGTGCCAGCCTCCAAGCGGGAGGCACAGATGCGCAGTATTTT. This gives the protein CASLQAGGTDAQYF.

The V call is TRBV29-1, the J call TRBJ1-1, with a possible D match to TRBD1 (6 bases). The CDR3 covers 15 residues. The germline V gene has CDR1 SQVTM and CDR2 ANQGSEA. Trimming removed 0 bases at V and 5 bases at J, with 16 bases between. For the CDR3, the DNA is TGCAGCGTTGAAGATTTAGGGGGAGTGGGAACTGAAGCTTTCTTT. It is translated as CSVEDLGGVGTEAFF.